This T cell receptor (beta chain) was documented in a study of tumor-infiltrating lymphocytes in localized non-small cell lung cancer (dated by TCRdb to about 2021). About the investigation overall: The cohort covered several histologies, both smokers and never-smokers, and patients whose samples were collected after neoadjuvant chemotherapy. Resected tumor tissue and uninvolved lung tissue described as non-adjacent to the tumor were contributed by each patient, with both tissues obtained from the same patient. Flow cytometry, multiplex immunofluorescence, RNA-seq, exome sequencing and proteomics were applied to the same patients as TCR sequencing, which was one of several integrated assays. The overall ICON cohort was composed of around 150 surgical patients with localized non-small cell lung cancer whose tumors were resected. A total of some 60 patients were part of the paired comparison of immunoSEQ T-cell fraction between tumor and uninvolved lung.

Overall study results and their limits: In line with immunofluorescence CD3 counts, TCRbeta sequencing supported higher T cell infiltration in tumors compared with uninvolved lung tissue. Because assay coverage varied across patients depending on available tissue quantity, TCR sequencing was performed for only a subset of the cohort. Different pieces of the same tissue were used for different assays, so technical variation could not be separated from intratumor heterogeneity. TCR-derived T-cell fraction did not differ between the flow cytometry-defined immunotypes IM1 (good prognosis) and IM2 (poor prognosis).

The first patient joined ICON in 2016, and enrollment wrapped up when the last patient was enrolled in late 2018. Fresh tumor and matched uninvolved tissue for in-depth immune analyses, including TCR sequencing, were collected from a subcohort of 76 patients. DNA for TCR sequencing was isolated from bulk tissue, and no cell sorting was done. TCR sequencing with the immunoSEQ assay provided the T-cell fraction in tumor and uninvolved lung tissue. Per the authors' processing: For survival analysis, patients were divided into high (upper tertile) and low (lower two tertiles) T-cell fraction groups, which were compared by log-rank test. A signed-rank test was used to test differences in T-cell fraction between paired tumor and uninvolved lung samples. Not all clones reach the TCRdb copy of this immuneACCESS table, which keeps in-frame sequences only. Checked studies attribute under half of the gap to unresolved V genes and leave the rest unexplained. The DNA was the basis for D and trimming; V, J and clone size are from that table. Here the sample has around 6,700 clones; 64% occur a single time. The ten largest clones add up to about 12% of the sample.

V and J lose 5 bases and 7 bases, and a span of 12 bases separates them. The CDR1 and CDR2 encoded by the germline V gene are SGHVS and FNYEAQ. Including cysteine and phenylalanine, the CDR3 has 12 amino acids. Only the CDR3 DNA is retained, 36 bases long and in frame from the first base. This clone has just a few counts. Its antigen target is currently unknown. Base qualities are not at hand, and no much larger clone is one base apart. The sequence derives from a human donor with non-small cell lung cancer. The chain uses TRBV7-6 and TRBJ2-7, and possibly TRBD1, on 5 matching bases. The specimen sequenced was uninvolved lung tissue not adjacent to the tumor. Here is the DNA: TGTGCCAGCAGCCCTCAGGGATTGGAGCAGTACTTC. Translated, this is CASSPQGLEQYF.